One sample yielded the 27 T cell receptor beta chains listed below, sequenced in a study of cytomegalovirus exposure and HLA in healthy donors. The PCR made use of 60 Vbeta and 13 Jbeta primers. Using immunoSEQ multiplex PCR, the repertoire was profiled, and TCRdb retains in-frame clones only, with some absent. The sample contains about 110,000 clones, less than 85% of which appear only once. The sample taken for sequencing was PBMCs. The receptors come from a woman aged 40 to 50 in good health and CMV-seropositive.

The chain couples TRBV4-3 to TRBJ2-7, with 7 bases identical to TRBD1. The CDR3 consists of 13 residues. V shed 0 bases and J 6 bases; nucleotides not matched to a gene: 2. The germline CDR1 and CDR2 sequences are LGHNA and YSLEER. The CDR3: CASSQETGSEQYF. The CDR3 region has the DNA TGCGCCAGCAGCCAAGAGACAGGGAGCGAGCAGTACTTC.

CDR3 region: CASSLGREQYF. DNA of the CDR3: TGTGCCAGCAGCTTAGGCAGGGAGCAGTACTTC. The chain carries TRBV7-6 and TRBJ2-7; unclear D gene. Deletions cut 1 base from V and 7 bases from J, with 5 bases between. CDR1 and CDR2 from the germline V gene are SGHVS and FNYEAQ. The CDR3 covers 11 residues. The entire variable domain, with the rest obtained from reference TRBV7-6 and TRBJ2-7, is as follows: GAGVSQSPRYKVTKRGQDVALRCDPISGHVSLYWYRQALGQGPEFLTYFNYEAQQDKSGLPNDRFSAERPEGSISTLTIQRTEQRDSAMYRCASSLGREQYFGPGTRLTVT.

The genes are TRBV9 and TRBJ2-7; D might be TRBD1 (5 bases). CDR3 length: 13 amino acids. V was shortened by 3 bases and J by 2 bases, with 9 bases between the two germline ends. From germline, CDR1 is SGDLS and CDR2 YYNGEE. This CDR3 reads CASSGGRAYEQYF. In DNA, the CDR3 is TGTGCCAGCAGCGGGGGCAGGGCCTACGAGCAGTACTTC.

This CDR3 is CASSYERGGLKETQYF. The CDR3, as DNA: TGTGCCAGCAGTTACGAGCGGGGTGGCCTTAAAGAGACCCAGTACTTC. This chain connects TRBV6-6 to TRBJ2-5, with TRBD2 matching 7 bases. There are 16 residues in the CDR3. The V segment lost 2 bases and the J segment 3 bases; nucleotides outside the gene matches: 9. Per germline, CDR1 MNHNY and CDR2 SVGAGI (reference sequence).

In regard to this clone: Other DNA variants within this sample encode the same CDR3. The J gene is TRBJ2-3, the V gene TRBV5-1; possibly TRBD1 for D (5 bases). V lost 0 bases and J lost 3, with 8 bases in between. Germline V lookup: CDR1 SGHRS, CDR2 YFSETQ. This CDR3 has 14 residues. CDR3 coding DNA: TGCGCCAGCAGCTTGGGACAGAGTACAGATACGCAGTATTTT. It encodes CASSLGQSTDTQYF.

As DNA, the CDR3 is TGTGCCAGCAGCTTCGGGACACCTAACACTGAAGCTTTCTTT. It codes for CASSFGTPNTEAFF. The chain recombines TRBV7-9 with TRBJ1-1, with D perhaps matching TRBD1 (6 bases). The CDR3 length is 14 residues. V was pared by 3 bases and J by 2 bases, with 10 bases between. The germline V gene encodes CDR1 SEHNR and CDR2 FQNEAQ (reference sequence).

This rearrangement joins TRBV5-6 to TRBJ2-5; 11 nucleotides agree with TRBD2. There are 17 residues in the CDR3. Trimming removed 4 bases from V and 5 bases from J; junction bases left unmatched: 13. Germline assignment: CDR1 SGHDT and CDR2 YYEEEE. In DNA form, the CDR3 reads TGTGCCAGCAGCCGACCGTCTGGGACTAGCGGAAGGGAGACCCAGTACTTC. The encoded protein is CASSRPSGTSGRETQYF.

V and J are TRBV4-1 and TRBJ2-3, with D tentatively TRBD1 (5 bases). Germline V gene lookup returns CDR1 MGHRA and CDR2 YSYEKL. This CDR3 contains 16 residues. V shed 1 base and J shed 1 base, with 12 bases lying between them. CDR3 sequence: CASSQVGQQGTDTQYF. The CDR3 DNA reads TGCGCCAGCAGCCAAGTAGGACAACAGGGCACAGATACGCAGTATTTT.

This clone occurred once. Distinct nucleotide sequences in the sample also encode this CDR3. V gene TRBV7-9 combines with J gene TRBJ1-2, with D perhaps TRBD1 (6 bases). V dropped 1 base and J dropped 6 bases, with 9 bases sitting between them. This CDR3 region has 13 residues. Germline CDR1 reads SEHNR; CDR2 reads FQNEAQ (reference sequence). CDR3 coding DNA: TGTGCCAGCAGCTTAGTCTCAGGGGATGGCTACACCTTC. Its translation is CASSLVSGDGYTF.

This CDR3 reads CASRGEGVELFF. DNA for the CDR3: TGTGCCAGCAGGGGGGAGGGGGTGGAGCTGTTTTTT. This sequence joins TRBV2 and TRBJ2-2, with TRBD2 as a possible D gene (7 bases). CDR1 and CDR2 (germline): SNHLY, FYNNEI. The V gene lost 6 bases and the J gene lost 10 bases, with 12 bases spanning the gap. This CDR3 has 12 residues.

This clone was counted only a few times. This chain links TRBV5-6 with TRBJ1-6; the D is unclear. Germline lookup yields CDR1 SGHDT and CDR2 YYEEEE. Between the trimmed V and J ends, which lost 0 bases and 7 bases, there was a span of 8 bases. The CDR3 is 14 residues long. This CDR3 reads CASSLVGPNSPLHF. For the CDR3, the DNA is TGTGCCAGCAGCTTGGTGGGCCCCAATTCACCCCTCCACTTT.

The rearrangement links TRBV9 to TRBJ2-7; 9 bases map to TRBD1. Trimming took 2 bases from V and 2 from J; bases not matched to a gene: 5. There are 15 residues in the CDR3. CDR1 is SGDLS, CDR2 YYNGEE, per germline. The CDR3 is CASSVGQGMTYEQYF. CDR3 DNA sequence: TGTGCCAGCAGCGTGGGACAGGGTATGACCTACGAGCAGTACTTC.

In this sample, this clone turned up once. The chain uses TRBV6-6 and TRBJ1-6; tentatively, D is TRBD1 (5 bases). CDR3 length: 16 residues. Germline V lookup: CDR1 MNHNY, CDR2 SVGAGI (reference sequence). V dropped 3 bases and J dropped 6 bases, with 15 bases sitting between them. CDR3 DNA: TGTGCCAGCAGTTATCCGCAGGGAAGGGGTAATTCACCCCTCCACTTT. As protein: CASSYPQGRGNSPLHF.

The chain is built from TRBV6-5 and TRBJ2-2; 9 bases fit TRBD1. From germline, CDR1 is MNHEY and CDR2 SVGAGI. The CDR3 loop spans 14 amino acids. V lost 7 bases and J lost 3; bases outside the gene matches: 3. In DNA form, the CDR3 reads TGTGCCAGCACCCGGACAGGGGACACCGGGGAGCTGTTTTTT. This gives the protein CASTRTGDTGELFF.

The sample holds a few counts of this clone. The CDR3 spells CASSYGTGDQPQHF. The CDR3 DNA sequence: TGCGCCAGCAGCTACGGGACAGGGGATCAGCCCCAGCATTTT. The chain carries TRBV5-1 and TRBJ1-5, with TRBD1 identical over 10 bases. V gave up 3 bases and J gave up 5 bases; unmatched junction bases: 2. In germline, CDR1 is SGHRS, CDR2 YFSETQ. CDR3 length equals 14 residues.

Only a few counts were recorded for this clone. The chain couples TRBV7-2 to TRBJ2-7, with a possible D match to TRBD2 (5 bases). The CDR3 runs to 15 residues. V was pared by 6 bases and J by 1 base, with 16 bases between. Germline assignment: CDR1 SGHTA and CDR2 FQGNSA. CDR3 protein: CASSSSSQASYEQYF. The CDR3, as DNA: TGTGCCAGCAGTTCTAGCTCGCAGGCATCCTACGAGCAGTACTTC.

The chain is built from TRBV2 and TRBJ1-1, with a tentative D call TRBD1 (6 bases). The CDR3 loop spans 13 amino acids. The V end lost 4 bases, the J end lost 3 bases, and 9 bases lay between the germline ends. The germline V gene encodes CDR1 SNHLY and CDR2 FYNNEI. The CDR3 nucleotides read TGTGCCAGCAGTGTAACAGGGTACACTGAAGCTTTCTTT. The encoded protein is CASSVTGYTEAFF.

V gene TRBV18 combines with J gene TRBJ1-1, with D tentatively TRBD1 (5 bases). From germline, CDR1 is KGHSH and CDR2 LQKENI. V dropped 3 bases and J dropped 1 base, with 12 bases sitting between them. The CDR3 has 15 residues. The CDR3 sequence is CASSPDITGNTEAFF. DNA of the CDR3: TGTGCCAGCTCACCGGACATCACGGGGAACACTGAAGCTTTCTTT.

The V call is TRBV19, the J call TRBJ1-2; 10 positions match TRBD1. Losses at the gene ends were 6 bases for V and 2 bases for J; bases not matched to a gene: 12. This CDR3 comprises 17 residues. CDR1 is LNHDA, CDR2 SQIVND, per germline (reference sequence). CDR3 nucleotide sequence: TGTGCCAGTAGCATTCGAAGTAGGGGACAGGGGAACTATGGCTACACCTTC. Amino acids: CASSIRSRGQGNYGYTF.

This chain links TRBV30 with TRBJ1-6; D not resolved. The germline V gene encodes CDR1 GTSNPN and CDR2 SVGIG (reference sequence). This CDR3 comprises 13 residues. Trimming removed 3 bases from V and 9 bases from J, with 12 bases in between. The DNA of the CDR3 is TGTGCCTGGAGGTTGACAACTTCTTCACCCCTCCACTTT. Its translation: CAWRLTTSSPLHF.

The V and J genes are TRBV4-2 and TRBJ2-5; D is uncertain. The germline V and J ends were trimmed by 0 bases and 5 bases, with 7 bases remaining between them. Looked up from germline, CDR1 is LGHNA and CDR2 is YNFKEQ. The CDR3 loop spans 13 amino acids. DNA of the CDR3: TGTGCCAGCAGCCAAGATCAACGGGAGACCCAGTACTTC. Residues: CASSQDQRETQYF.

This clone was counted only a few times. V gene TRBV5-4 combines with J gene TRBJ1-5; D is ambiguous. Trimming cost V 7 bases and J 3 bases, with 17 bases left between them. This CDR3 has 15 amino acids. Germline assignment: CDR1 SGHNT and CDR2 YYREEE (reference sequence). The CDR3 sequence is CASPRGYGNNQPQHF. In DNA form, the CDR3 reads TGTGCCAGCCCCCGTGGTTACGGGAACAATCAGCCCCAGCATTTT.

The J gene is TRBJ2-1, the V gene TRBV27, with D possibly matching TRBD1 (7 bases). The CDR3 sequence is 15 residues long. The germline CDR1 and CDR2 sequences are MNHEY and SMNVEV (reference sequence). The ends were cut back, 7 bases at V and 4 bases at J, with 17 bases in the middle. The DNA of the CDR3 is TGTGCCAGCACTATTCACAGGGGAGGTTACAATGAGCAGTTCTTC. It is translated as CASTIHRGGYNEQFF.

In its sample, this clone was seen once. J is TRBJ1-1 and V is TRBV1. TRBV1 is labeled a pseudogene. CDR3 length: 17 amino acids. Here the CDR3 DNA reads TGCACCAGCAGCCAAGTCGTTGATGAGCTAAGGAACACTGAAGCTTTCTTT. It encodes CTSSQVVDELRNTEAFF.

The chain couples TRBV6-1 to TRBJ1-4, with 9 bases lining up with TRBD1. Per germline, CDR1 MNHNS and CDR2 SASEGT. The V gene end was trimmed by 3 bases and the J gene end by 8 bases; junction bases not matched to a gene: 10. The length of the CDR3 is 16 residues. CDR3 region: CASSDSPGQGNEKLFF. The CDR3 region has the DNA TGTGCCAGCAGTGATTCTCCGGGACAGGGAAACGAAAAACTGTTTTTT.

This chain uses TRBV2 with TRBJ2-1; D remains unclear. The V gene's germline CDR1 is SNHLY and CDR2 FYNNEI. The CDR3 runs to 12 residues. With 5 bases removed from V and 6 bases from J, the gap between germline ends came to 8 bases. CDR3 region: CASSFSSNEQFF. The CDR3 nucleotides are TGTGCCAGCAGTTTTAGCTCCAATGAGCAGTTCTTC. The whole variable domain, remainder taken from reference TRBV2 and TRBJ2-1, is EPEVTQTPSHQVTQMGQEVILRCVPISNHLYFYWYRQILGQKVEFLVSFYNNEISEKSEIFDDQFSVERPDGSNFTLKIRSTKLEDSAMYFCASSFSSNEQFFGPGTRLTVL.

The rearrangement joins TRBV4-1 to TRBJ2-1, with 10 bases aligning to TRBD2. The CDR3 contains 17 residues. Germline V CDR1 and CDR2: MGHRA, YSYEKL. V was clipped by 4 bases and J by 7 bases; unmatched bases: 13. Here the CDR3 reads CASSPRTSGPGRNEQFF. DNA of the CDR3: TGCGCCAGCAGCCCCCGGACTAGCGGACCGGGACGGAATGAGCAGTTCTTC.